The T cell receptor (beta chain) under discussion was sequenced for a study of T cell responses to AZD1222 COVID-19 vaccine. This CDR3 is built from 17 residues. The V gene's germline CDR1 is MDHEN and CDR2 SYDVKM. V lost 5 bases and J lost 3; bases outside the gene matches: 10. Data came from immunoSEQ multiplex PCR; TCRdb stores just in-frame clones and leaves some out. The table lists 90,000 to 120,000 clones, about 89% of them singletons. The starting material was peripheral blood, obtained on day 0 of AZD1222 vaccination. J is TRBJ2-2 and V is TRBV28; TRBD1 agrees at 9 bases. This TCR was recovered from an adult in good health. This CDR3 is CASSPGTGKVDTGELFF. CDR3 nucleotide sequence: TGTGCCAGCAGTCCCGGGACAGGGAAGGTTGACACCGGGGAGCTGTTTTTT.